The present TCR beta chain was sequenced within a study of blood T cell repertoires in COVID-19 (TCRdb year 2020). Some background on the complete study: Samples from collaborators originated in the United States, Italy and Spain and spanned both the acute and convalescent phases of COVID-19. The prospective study material was composed of cDNA or gDNA derived from T cells, B-cell-depleted T cells, or PBMCs. Subjects who had been exposed to COVID-19, were actively infected with it, or had recovered from it provided the deeply sampled blood TCRbeta repertoires that made up the dataset. The repertoires were released in a freely available public database intended as a resource for research on the immune response to SARS-CoV-2. Samples came from the ongoing ImmuneRACE study (first 160 participants) plus 1,254 subjects from 6 global collaborators. The sample metadata nearly always contained a de-identified subject ID, COVID-19 status, age in years and sex. Where HLA class I and class II types were available, the types were taken from metadata supplied by the sample provider, not from assay-based typing. Here is what the overall study found, with its caveats: The amount of clinical and demographic metadata varied by source and participant and was provided uncurated.

The immunoSEQ Assay, a bias-controlled multiplex PCR, was used to amplify TCRbeta CDR3 regions from genomic DNA. The authors processed their data as follows. The number of nucleated cells in each sample was estimated by amplification of reference gene primers within the assay. Sequence reads were collapsed and filtered to measure the absolute abundance of every unique TCRbeta CDR3 rearrangement. Productive Simpson clonality was computed per sample as the square root of Simpson's diversity index over productive rearrangements. TCRdb obtained this table from immuneACCESS and retained in-frame rearrangements with V and J assigned. These tables miss some clones; where compared with another copy, unresolved V genes account for less than half of the shortfall, and the remainder is unexplained. D and trimming come from the DNA, and the V and J calls and clone size come from that table. The sample table shows approximately 45,000 clones, and just over 90% are seen once. In total, the top ten clones hold under 6.5% of the sample.

As for this clone: The specificity of this receptor is unknown. Per-base quality was not reported, and no clone a single base away is much larger than it.

The collaborating institutions used their own protocols to collect whole blood in K2EDTA tubes. For TCRbeta analysis, collaborator samples were shipped as frozen whole blood, as isolated PBMCs, or as DNA extracted from either sample type. At the junction V is shortened by 2 bases and J by 3 bases; bases outside the gene matches: 5. Per the germline V gene, MNHNS is the CDR1 and SASEGT is the CDR2. Measured from the cysteine to the phenylalanine, the CDR3 is 16 residues long. The only DNA kept is the CDR3, 48 bases in frame from the first base. Sequencing was carried out using peripheral blood. Recombination linked TRBV6-1 to TRBJ1-4; TRBD1 lines up with 8 middle nucleotides. The source of this sequence is an older man with acute or convalescent COVID-19. This receptor carries the CDR3 CASSERKGQANEKLFF. The bases are TGTGCCAGCAGTGAAAGAAAGGGACAGGCTAATGAAAAACTGTTTTTT.